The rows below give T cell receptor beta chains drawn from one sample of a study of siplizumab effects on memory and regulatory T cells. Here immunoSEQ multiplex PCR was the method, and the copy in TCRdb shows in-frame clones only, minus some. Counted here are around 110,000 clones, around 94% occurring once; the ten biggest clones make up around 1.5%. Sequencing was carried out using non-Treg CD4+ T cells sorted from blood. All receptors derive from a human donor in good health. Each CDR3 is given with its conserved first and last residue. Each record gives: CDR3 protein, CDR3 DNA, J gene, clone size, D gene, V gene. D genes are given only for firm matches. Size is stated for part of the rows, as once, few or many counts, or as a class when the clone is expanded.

CDR3: CASRSASSYNEQFF
DNA: TGTGCCAGCAGATCTGCAAGCTCCTACAATGAGCAGTTCTTC
J: TRBJ2-1
size: -
D: -
V: TRBV6-6

CDR3: CASSDRGGSGYHEQYF
DNA: TGTGCCAGCAGTGACAGGGGCGGGAGCGGGTACCACGAGCAGTACTTC
J: TRBJ2-7
size: -
D: -
V: TRBV6-1

CDR3: CASRIPGPTDGYTF
DNA: TGTGCCAGCAGGATCCCGGGACCCACGGATGGCTACACCTTC
J: TRBJ1-2
size: -
D: -
V: TRBV28

CDR3: CASSSRAGPQYF
DNA: TGTGCCAGCAGTTCACGGGCGGGACCCCAGTACTTC
J: TRBJ2-5
size: -
D: -
V: TRBV6-5

CDR3: CASNSYRVSERGYEQYF
DNA: TGTGCCAGTAACTCTTACAGGGTCAGCGAGAGAGGATACGAGCAGTACTTC
J: TRBJ2-7
size: once
D: -
V: TRBV27

CDR3: CAINRNTGELFF
DNA: TGTGCCATCAATAGGAACACCGGGGAGCTGTTTTTT
J: TRBJ2-2
size: -
D: -
V: TRBV10-3

CDR3: CASSEQGALPYEQYF
DNA: TGTGCCAGCAGCGAACAGGGGGCCCTTCCCTACGAGCAGTACTTC
J: TRBJ2-7
size: -
D: TRBD1
V: TRBV6-1

CDR3: CASSEYLGVYEQYF
DNA: TGTGCCAGCAGTGAATATCTGGGGGTCTACGAGCAGTACTTC
J: TRBJ2-7
size: -
D: -
V: TRBV25-1

CDR3: CASSLTGLAENYEQYF
DNA: TGCGCCAGCAGCCTGACCGGACTAGCGGAGAACTACGAGCAGTACTTC
J: TRBJ2-7
size: few
D: TRBD2
V: TRBV5-1

CDR3: CASSVEDPHRRFGTDTQYF
DNA: TGTGCCAGCAGCGTAGAAGACCCCCATCGCCGTTTCGGGACAGATACGCAGTATTTT
J: TRBJ2-3
size: -
D: -
V: TRBV9

CDR3: CASSGTTPYEQYF
DNA: TGTGCCAGCAGCGGGACTACCCCCTACGAGCAGTACTTC
J: TRBJ2-7
size: -
D: TRBD2
V: TRBV2

CDR3: CASTTGTGSTDTQYF
DNA: TGTGCCAGCACAACCGGGACAGGGTCGACAGATACGCAGTATTTT
J: TRBJ2-3
size: -
D: TRBD1
V: TRBV2

CDR3: CASSFPLDRGRDTEAFF
DNA: TGTGCCAGCAGCTTCCCCTTGGACAGGGGGCGCGACACTGAAGCTTTCTTT
J: TRBJ1-1
size: -
D: TRBD1
V: TRBV7-8

CDR3: CASSFRHGANVLTF
DNA: TGTGCCAGCTCGTTTAGGCATGGGGCCAACGTCCTGACTTTC
J: TRBJ2-6
size: -
D: -
V: TRBV7-2

CDR3: CASSQGGRLNQPQHF
DNA: TGTGCCAGCAGCCAAGGAGGACGGCTTAATCAGCCCCAGCATTTT
J: TRBJ1-5
size: -
D: -
V: TRBV4-2

CDR3: CSVDYQGGYTF
DNA: TGCAGCGTTGACTACCAGGGGGGCTACACCTTC
J: TRBJ1-2
size: -
D: -
V: TRBV29-1

CDR3: CASSLLFGQGAKNEQFF
DNA: TGTGCCAGCAGCCTGCTTTTCGGACAGGGGGCGAAGAATGAGCAGTTCTTC
J: TRBJ2-1
size: -
D: TRBD1
V: TRBV13

CDR3: CASSPGGANTYEQYF
DNA: TGTGCCAGCAGCCCGGGGGGGGCAAACACCTACGAGCAGTACTTC
J: TRBJ2-7
size: -
D: TRBD2
V: TRBV5-4

CDR3: CASSGGRSSNQPQHF
DNA: TGTGCCAGCAGTGGGGGACGGAGTAGCAATCAGCCCCAGCATTTT
J: TRBJ1-5
size: few
D: -
V: TRBV2

CDR3: CASSLAGAGVQETQYF
DNA: TGCGCCAGCAGCTTGGCCGGGGCTGGCGTTCAAGAGACCCAGTACTTC
J: TRBJ2-5
size: -
D: -
V: TRBV5-1

CDR3: CASSFTGGYSNQPQHF
DNA: TGTGCCAGCAGCTTCACAGGGGGCTATAGCAATCAGCCCCAGCATTTT
J: TRBJ1-5
size: once
D: TRBD1
V: TRBV5-5

CDR3: CAWGDRGYEQYF
DNA: TGTGCCTGGGGGGACAGGGGTTACGAGCAGTACTTC
J: TRBJ2-7
size: -
D: TRBD1
V: TRBV30

CDR3: CSVVSRVLTDTQYF
DNA: TGCAGCGTTGTTAGCCGGGTCCTCACAGATACGCAGTATTTT
J: TRBJ2-3
size: -
D: -
V: TRBV29-1

CDR3: CARDSPRQYF
DNA: TGTGCCAGAGACAGCCCCCGCCAGTACTTC
J: TRBJ2-5
size: once
D: -
V: TRBV6-4

CDR3: CASSLLAGPREAFF
DNA: TGTGCCAGCAGCTTATTGGCAGGCCCACGAGAAGCTTTCTTT
J: TRBJ1-1
size: -
D: -
V: TRBV7-9

CDR3: CASSLETGGPYEQYF
DNA: TGTGCCAGCAGTTTAGAGACAGGGGGCCCCTACGAGCAGTACTTC
J: TRBJ2-7
size: -
D: TRBD1
V: TRBV27

CDR3: CASSIGGREGYGYTF
DNA: TGTGCCAGTAGTATAGGCGGCAGGGAAGGCTATGGCTACACCTTC
J: TRBJ1-2
size: -
D: -
V: TRBV19

CDR3: CASGLVLGQGAEKLFF
DNA: TGTGCTAGTGGTTTGGTACTGGGACAGGGCGCTGAAAAACTGTTTTTT
J: TRBJ1-4
size: -
D: TRBD1
V: TRBV12-5

CDR3: CASSLPGGAVRGETQYF
DNA: TGTGCCAGCAGCCTCCCCGGGGGGGCCGTGAGGGGTGAGACCCAGTACTTC
J: TRBJ2-5
size: once
D: TRBD2
V: TRBV11-2

CDR3: CASSYSGAYNEQFF
DNA: TGTGCCAGCAGCTATAGCGGGGCATACAATGAGCAGTTCTTC
J: TRBJ2-1
size: -
D: TRBD2
V: TRBV7-2

CDR3: CASSLGTSGRETQYF
DNA: TGCGCCAGCAGCTTGGGGACTAGCGGGAGGGAGACCCAGTACTTC
J: TRBJ2-5
size: -
D: TRBD2
V: TRBV5-1

CDR3: CATRASMGIPGANVLTF
DNA: TGTGCCACTAGGGCCTCGATGGGGATCCCTGGGGCCAACGTCCTGACTTTC
J: TRBJ2-6
size: -
D: -
V: TRBV19

CDR3: CASSLRTGQETQYF
DNA: TGTGCCAGCAGTTTACGGACAGGGCAAGAGACCCAGTACTTC
J: TRBJ2-5
size: -
D: TRBD1
V: TRBV27

CDR3: CASSTGTSAFNEQFF
DNA: TGTGCCAGTAGCACCGGGACTAGCGCCTTCAATGAGCAGTTCTTC
J: TRBJ2-1
size: -
D: TRBD2
V: TRBV19

CDR3: CATREVSSYEQYF
DNA: TGTGCCACCAGGGAGGTTAGCTCCTACGAGCAGTACTTC
J: TRBJ2-7
size: -
D: -
V: TRBV27

CDR3: CASSMKKANTEAFF
DNA: TGTGCCAGCAGTATGAAAAAGGCGAACACTGAAGCTTTCTTT
J: TRBJ1-1
size: -
D: -
V: TRBV6-5

CDR3: CASSETAGGVDEQFF
DNA: TGTGCCAGCAGTGAAACGGCGGGAGGCGTAGATGAGCAGTTCTTC
J: TRBJ2-1
size: -
D: TRBD2
V: TRBV6-1

CDR3: CASRKTGTGTFEQYF
DNA: TGTGCCAGCAGAAAAACCGGGACAGGGACCTTTGAGCAGTACTTC
J: TRBJ2-7
size: -
D: TRBD1
V: TRBV6-5

CDR3: CASTGQIDTEAFF
DNA: TGTGCCAGCACCGGACAGATCGACACTGAAGCTTTCTTT
J: TRBJ1-1
size: -
D: -
V: TRBV7-2

CDR3: CSVGQGAVDTQYF
DNA: TGCAGCGTGGGACAGGGGGCGGTCGATACGCAGTATTTT
J: TRBJ2-3
size: -
D: TRBD1
V: TRBV29-1

CDR3: CASKHPGTDTQYF
DNA: TGCGCCAGCAAACACCCGGGCACAGATACGCAGTATTTT
J: TRBJ2-3
size: -
D: -
V: TRBV5-1

CDR3: CASFTGGNTEAFF
DNA: TGTGCCAGCTTTACAGGGGGAAACACTGAAGCTTTCTTT
J: TRBJ1-1
size: -
D: TRBD1
V: TRBV18

CDR3: CASSLATGALVTDTQYF
DNA: TGTGCCAGCAGCTTGGCGACAGGGGCCCTTGTCACAGATACGCAGTATTTT
J: TRBJ2-3
size: once
D: TRBD1
V: TRBV5-8

CDR3: CASSGTVSSYEQYF
DNA: TGTGCCAGCAGCGGGACAGTAAGCTCCTACGAGCAGTACTTC
J: TRBJ2-7
size: -
D: TRBD1
V: TRBV2

CDR3: CASSDGTAGYGYTF
DNA: TGTGCCAGCAGCGACGGGACAGCTGGGTATGGCTACACCTTC
J: TRBJ1-2
size: -
D: TRBD1
V: TRBV5-4

CDR3: CASRSPSRHQGNSPLHF
DNA: TGTGCCAGCAGATCTCCCTCCCGGCACCAAGGAAATTCACCCCTCCACTTT
J: TRBJ1-6
size: -
D: -
V: TRBV27